These 15 T cell receptor beta chains share one sample of origin, sequenced in a study of blood T cell repertoires in COVID-19. Assay used: immunoSEQ multiplex PCR; TCRdb lists only in-frame clones, some missing. The data contain nearly 200,000 clones, roughly 90% of them singletons. The material sequenced was PBMCs or T cells enriched from blood (not recorded which). These receptor sequences come from a woman under 30 who had recovered from COVID-19.

V usage is TRBV3-1 (or the pseudogene TRBV3-2) and J usage is TRBJ1-1, with D tentatively TRBD1 (5 bases). Trimming removed 0 bases from V and 4 bases from J, with 15 bases in between. Germline values: CDR1 LGHDT, CDR2 YNNKEL (reference sequence). The CDR3 has 16 amino acids. The CDR3 region has the DNA TGTGCCAGCAGCCAAGATCTTGGCAGGGCGAGCACTGAAGCTTTCTTT. This translates into CASSQDLGRASTEAFF.

The chain carries TRBV21-1 and TRBJ1-2. TRBV21-1 is marked as a pseudogene. This CDR3 is 18 amino acids long. The CDR3 protein is CASSKGGGGPLNPSGYTF. CDR3 in DNA: TGTGCCAGCAGCAAAGGTGGGGGGGGACCCTTGAACCCCAGTGGCTACACCTTC.

This clone has a single count. The chain employs TRBV25-1 and TRBJ2-1; D is unclear. This CDR3 spans 13 amino acids. V gave up 2 bases and J gave up 3 bases, with 5 bases separating them. Germline CDR1 and CDR2: MGHDK and SYGVNS. The CDR3 DNA reads TGTGCCAGCAGTGAAGAGGACTACAATGAGCAGTTCTTC. It is translated as CASSEEDYNEQFF.

Comment on this clone: Other DNA sequences in this specimen translate into the identical CDR3. CDR3 nucleotide sequence: TGTGCCAGCTTATCCTCTCAGGGATCTGGCTACACCTTC. Translated, it gives CASLSSQGSGYTF. The chain uses TRBV28 and TRBJ1-2, with D possibly TRBD1 on 5 matching bases. The CDR3 consists of 13 residues. Trimming removed 8 bases from V and 7 bases from J, with 17 bases in between. Germline CDR1 is MDHEN and CDR2 is SYDVKM.

This chain joins TRBV28 and TRBJ2-5; D gene unclear. Trimming took 3 bases from V and 1 from J, leaving 6 bases between them. This CDR3 has 13 amino acids. The germline V gene has CDR1 MDHEN and CDR2 SYDVKM. CDR3: CASSFYSQETQYF. CDR3 nucleotide sequence: TGTGCCAGCAGTTTCTACAGCCAAGAGACCCAGTACTTC. Variable domain in full (rest from reference TRBV28 and TRBJ2-5): DVKVTQSSRYLVKRTGEKVFLECVQDMDHENMFWYRQDPGLGLRLIYFSYDVKMKEKGDIPEGYSVSREKKERFSLILESASTNQTSMYLCASSFYSQETQYFGPGTRLLVL.

Only a few counts were recorded for this clone. The rearrangement joins TRBV9 to TRBJ1-3; D gene unclear. There are 14 residues in the CDR3. Trimming took off 3 bases at V and 1 base at J, with 8 bases between the two ends. Germline values: CDR1 SGDLS, CDR2 YYNGEE. CDR3 sequence (DNA): TGTGCCAGCAGCGGTCGGACTTCTGGAAACACCATATATTTT. Amino acid sequence: CASSGRTSGNTIYF.

This chain links TRBV9 with TRBJ2-5; TRBD2 matches 9 bases. With V trimmed by 5 bases and J by 5 bases, 10 bases remained unmatched. Germline V CDR1 and CDR2: SGDLS, YYNGEE. There are 15 residues in the CDR3. The CDR3 here is CASSPSGALGETQYF. For the CDR3, the DNA is TGTGCCAGCAGTCCTAGCGGGGCGTTGGGGGAGACCCAGTACTTC.

This chain joins TRBV2 and TRBJ1-1, with 7 positions matching TRBD1. The CDR3 consists of 14 residues. Germline lookup yields CDR1 SNHLY and CDR2 FYNNEI. The junction had 8 bases not matched to a gene; V was cut back by 4 bases and J by 6 bases. The CDR3 here is CASSGLTGKAEAFF. Here the CDR3 DNA reads TGTGCCAGCAGTGGACTGACAGGGAAGGCTGAAGCTTTCTTT.

This chain links TRBV5-1 with TRBJ1-1, with 7 bases aligning to TRBD1. CDR3 length equals 15 residues. The V and J ends lost 7 bases and 4 bases, in that order; junction bases with no gene match: 13. Germline V gene lookup returns CDR1 SGHRS and CDR2 YFSETQ. The CDR3 DNA is TGCGCCAGCGCCGAGGCGCAGGGGGGAGGCACTGAAGCTTTCTTT. Amino acids: CASAEAQGGGTEAFF.

The gene calls are TRBV5-1 and TRBJ1-4; 9 bases agree with TRBD1. This CDR3 spans 16 amino acids. Germline V lookup: CDR1 SGHRS, CDR2 YFSETQ. The V and J ends lost 4 bases and 2 bases, in that order; junction bases with no gene match: 6. The CDR3 region is CASSVGQGSTNEKLFF. The CDR3 DNA reads TGCGCCAGCAGCGTGGGACAGGGTTCGACTAATGAAAAACTGTTTTTT.

This clone was counted a single time. The chain combines TRBV10-3 with TRBJ2-3; TRBD2 matches at 7 bases. V lost 10 bases to trimming and J lost 3 bases; unmatched junction nucleotides: 7. The CDR3 has 13 amino acids. Germline CDR1 and CDR2: ENHRY and SYGVKD. The CDR3 nucleotides read TGTGCCACCACCGTGGGGGGGACAGATACGCAGTATTTT. Its protein is CATTVGGTDTQYF.

The V and J genes are TRBV4-1 and TRBJ2-5; maybe TRBD2 (5 bases). V was clipped by 4 bases and J by 2 bases, with 17 bases between them. Germline assignment: CDR1 MGHRA and CDR2 YSYEKL. The CDR3 spans 16 residues. The CDR3 sequence is CASSPITGNSQETQYF. The CDR3 region has the DNA TGCGCCAGCAGCCCCATTACGGGGAACAGTCAAGAGACCCAGTACTTC.

This chain joins TRBV28 and TRBJ1-1; D is perhaps TRBD1 (5 bases). V lost 8 bases and J lost 2, with 21 bases in between. The germline gives CDR1 MDHEN, CDR2 SYDVKM. This CDR3 has 16 residues. The CDR3 DNA is TGTGCCAGCGCCACAGGAGGGTTGGAAAAAAACACTGAAGCTTTCTTT. Translation: CASATGGLEKNTEAFF. The variable domain in full, with the rest retrieved from reference TRBV28 and TRBJ1-1, is DVKVTQSSRYLVKRTGEKVFLECVQDMDHENMFWYRQDPGLGLRLIYFSYDVKMKEKGDIPEGYSVSREKKERFSLILESASTNQTSMYLCASATGGLEKNTEAFFGQGTRLTVV.

V and J are TRBV1 and TRBJ1-4. TRBV1 is deemed a pseudogene. The CDR3 is 14 amino acids. This chain's CDR3 is CTSSYGPSGEKLFF. The CDR3 DNA sequence: TGCACCAGCAGCTATGGACCCTCGGGGGAAAAACTGTTTTTT.

V and J are TRBV6-5 and TRBJ2-5; TRBD1 aligns across 7 bases. Per germline, CDR1 MNHEY and CDR2 SVGAGI. The CDR3 has 13 residues. J was trimmed by 3 bases and V by 5 bases; bases with no gene match: 3. The CDR3 DNA reads TGTGCCAGCAGTCAGGACAGGAAAGAGACCCAGTACTTC. Protein sequence: CASSQDRKETQYF.